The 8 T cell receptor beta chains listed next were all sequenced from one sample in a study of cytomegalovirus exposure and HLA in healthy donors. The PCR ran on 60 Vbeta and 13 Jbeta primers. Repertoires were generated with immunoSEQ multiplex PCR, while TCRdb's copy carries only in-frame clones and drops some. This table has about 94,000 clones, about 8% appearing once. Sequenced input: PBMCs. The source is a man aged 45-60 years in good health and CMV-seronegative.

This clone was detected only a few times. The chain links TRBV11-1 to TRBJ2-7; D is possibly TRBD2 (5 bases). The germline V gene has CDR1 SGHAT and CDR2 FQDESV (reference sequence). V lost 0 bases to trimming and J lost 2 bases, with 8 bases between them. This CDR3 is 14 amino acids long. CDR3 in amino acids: CASSLAGGPYEQYF. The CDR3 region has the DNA TGTGCCAGCAGCTTAGCGGGCGGGCCCTACGAGCAGTACTTC.

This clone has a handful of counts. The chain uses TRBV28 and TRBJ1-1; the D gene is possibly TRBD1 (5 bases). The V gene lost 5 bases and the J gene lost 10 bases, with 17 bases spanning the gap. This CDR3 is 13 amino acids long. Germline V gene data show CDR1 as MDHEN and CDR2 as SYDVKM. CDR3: CASSLTVPGGAFF. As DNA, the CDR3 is TGTGCCAGCAGTCTGACAGTCCCGGGAGGAGCTTTCTTT.

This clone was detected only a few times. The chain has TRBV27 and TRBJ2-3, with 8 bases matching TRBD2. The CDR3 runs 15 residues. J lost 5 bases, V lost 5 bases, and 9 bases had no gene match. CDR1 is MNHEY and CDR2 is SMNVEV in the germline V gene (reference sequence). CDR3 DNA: TGTGCCAGCAGTCTCCGATCAGCGGGAGTAGATACGCAGTATTTT. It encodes CASSLRSAGVDTQYF.

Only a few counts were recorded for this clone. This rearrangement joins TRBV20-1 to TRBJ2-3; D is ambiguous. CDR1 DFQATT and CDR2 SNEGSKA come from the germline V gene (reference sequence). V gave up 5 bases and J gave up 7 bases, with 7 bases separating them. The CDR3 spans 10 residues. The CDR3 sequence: CSAFRNTQYF. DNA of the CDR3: TGCAGTGCTTTTAGAAATACGCAGTATTTT.

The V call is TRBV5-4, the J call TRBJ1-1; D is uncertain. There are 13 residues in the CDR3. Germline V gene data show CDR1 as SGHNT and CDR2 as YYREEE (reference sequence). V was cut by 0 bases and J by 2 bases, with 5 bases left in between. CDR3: CASSLASNTEAFF. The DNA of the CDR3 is TGTGCCAGCAGCTTGGCTAGTAACACTGAAGCTTTCTTT.

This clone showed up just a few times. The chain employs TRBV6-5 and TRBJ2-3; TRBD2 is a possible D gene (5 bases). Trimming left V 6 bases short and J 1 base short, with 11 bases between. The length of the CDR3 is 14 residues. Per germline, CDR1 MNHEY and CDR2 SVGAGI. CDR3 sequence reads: CASRRDGGTDTQYF. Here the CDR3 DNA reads TGTGCCAGCAGGAGAGACGGGGGCACAGATACGCAGTATTTT.

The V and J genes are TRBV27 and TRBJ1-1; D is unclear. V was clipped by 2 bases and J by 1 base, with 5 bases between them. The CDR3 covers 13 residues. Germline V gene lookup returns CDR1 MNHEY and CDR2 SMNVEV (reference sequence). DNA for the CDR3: TGTGCCAGCAGTTTAAGAGGGAACACTGAAGCTTTCTTT. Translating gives CASSLRGNTEAFF.

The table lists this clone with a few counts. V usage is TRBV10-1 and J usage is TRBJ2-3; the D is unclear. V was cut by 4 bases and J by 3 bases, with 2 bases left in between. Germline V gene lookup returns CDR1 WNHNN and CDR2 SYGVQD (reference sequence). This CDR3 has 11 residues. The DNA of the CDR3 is TGCGCCAGCAGTGCTACAGATACGCAGTATTTT. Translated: CASSATDTQYF.